Each of the 17 T cell receptor beta chains below was sequenced from the same sample in a study of cytomegalovirus exposure and HLA in healthy donors. Both 60 Vbeta primers and 13 Jbeta primers went into the PCR. Sequencing was performed with immunoSEQ multiplex PCR; in TCRdb, only in-frame clones are kept and a portion is missing. There are roughly 130,000 clones in the sample; 81% occur only once, and less than 6.5% lies in the top ten. The sample taken for sequencing was PBMCs. The receptors derive from a woman in her forties in good health and CMV-seropositive.

This clone was observed once. V gene TRBV21-1 combines with J gene TRBJ2-5; TRBD1 was called by the table and not checked on the DNA. TRBV21-1 is a known pseudogene. The CDR3 has 17 residues. CDR3 protein: CASSTLSGQGVEETQYF. DNA for the CDR3: TGTGCCAGCAGCACCCTTTCGGGACAGGGGGTGGAGGAGACCCAGTACTTC.

This clone has a single count. V usage is TRBV10-3 and J usage is TRBJ2-7; maybe TRBD1 (6 bases). The CDR3 is 16 residues long. The germline V and J ends were trimmed by 6 bases and 1 base, with 19 bases remaining between them. Germline loops: CDR1 ENHRY, CDR2 SYGVKD. CDR3 coding DNA: TGTGCCATCAGACCAGGACTTTCCCAGGGGTCCTACGAGCAGTACTTC. Translation: CAIRPGLSQGSYEQYF.

The CDR3 sequence is CATSRANRGLIADTQYF. CDR3 in DNA: TGTGCCACCAGCAGGGCAAACAGGGGTCTTATTGCAGATACGCAGTATTTT. V and J are TRBV15 and TRBJ2-3, with 7 bases identical to TRBD1. CDR3 size: 17 residues. Per the germline V gene, CDR1 is LNHNV and CDR2 is YYDKDF (reference sequence). Losses at the gene ends were 3 bases for V and 4 bases for J; bases not matched to a gene: 13. The whole variable domain, filled in from reference TRBV15 and TRBJ2-3, reads DAMVIQNPRYQVTQFGKPVTLSCSQTLNHNVMYWYQQKSSQAPKLLFHYYDKDFNNEADTPDNFQSRRPNTSFCFLDIRSPGLGDTAMYLCATSRANRGLIADTQYFGPGTRLTVL.

The chain carries TRBV11-3 and TRBJ1-1; D unresolved. V was pared by 4 bases and J by 1 base, with 7 bases between. Germline assignment: CDR1 SGHNT and CDR2 YENEEA. The CDR3 covers 13 residues. DNA of the CDR3: TGTGCCAGCAGCTGGGCACAGAACACTGAAGCTTTCTTT. Its translation: CASSWAQNTEAFF. Combining the CDR3 with reference TRBV11-3 and TRBJ1-1 gives the whole variable domain EAGVVQSPRYKIIEKKQPVAFWCNPISGHNTLYWYLQNLGQGPELLIRYENEEAVDDSQLPKDRFSAERLKGVDSTLKIQPAELGDSAVYLCASSWAQNTEAFFGQGTRLTVV.

This chain links TRBV6-6 with TRBJ2-1; maybe TRBD1 (5 bases). CDR1 and CDR2 from the germline V gene are MNHNY and SVGAGI (reference sequence). V shed 6 bases and J shed 5 bases, with 5 bases lying between them. The CDR3 consists of 11 residues. The CDR3 sequence: CASRTDNEQFF. CDR3 in DNA: TGTGCCAGCAGGACAGACAATGAGCAGTTCTTC.

This clone was seen only a few times. V and J are TRBV5-6 and TRBJ2-1; 7 bases are a match to TRBD1. V trimming: 2 bases; J trimming: 8 bases; junction bases outside the gene matches: 7. The CDR3 length is 14 residues. The germline gives CDR1 SGHDT, CDR2 YYEEEE. The CDR3 bases are TGTGCCAGCAGCTTCCGGGACAGCGGTCATGAGCAGTTCTTC. It yields the protein CASSFRDSGHEQFF.

The chain couples TRBV28 to TRBJ2-7; 11 positions agree with TRBD1. Germline V CDR1 and CDR2: MDHEN, SYDVKM. The V gene end was trimmed by 6 bases and the J gene end by 3 bases; junction bases not matched to a gene: 4. The CDR3 consists of 14 residues. The CDR3 DNA sequence: TGTGCCAGCAGCTCCGGGACAGGGGGCTACGAGCAGTACTTC. It translates to CASSSGTGGYEQYF. The full variable domain, in which reference TRBV28 and TRBJ2-7 provide the parts outside the CDR3, is DVKVTQSSRYLVKRTGEKVFLECVQDMDHENMFWYRQDPGLGLRLIYFSYDVKMKEKGDIPEGYSVSREKKERFSLILESASTNQTSMYLCASSSGTGGYEQYFGPGTRLTVT.

V and J are TRBV6-6 and TRBJ1-6; the D gene is possibly TRBD1 (6 bases). The ends were cut back, 10 bases at V and 1 base at J, with 11 bases in the middle. Germline V gives CDR1 MNHNY, CDR2 SVGAGI (reference sequence). This CDR3 spans 14 amino acids. The CDR3 DNA reads TGTGCCACTCCAGGGGAATCCTATAATTCACCCCTCCACTTT. Its protein product is CATPGESYNSPLHF.

This rearrangement joins TRBV18 to TRBJ1-3; D possibly corresponds to TRBD1 (5 bases). Looked up from germline, CDR1 is KGHSH and CDR2 is LQKENI. The CDR3 runs 17 residues. V dropped 0 bases and J dropped 4 bases, with 16 bases sitting between them. The chain's CDR3 is CASSPPSGSKSGNTIYF. CDR3 nucleotide sequence: TGTGCCAGCTCACCACCGTCAGGGTCTAAATCCGGAAACACCATATATTTT.

The J gene is TRBJ2-7, the V gene TRBV27; TRBD2 aligns across 8 bases. V was pared by 7 bases and J by 2 bases, with 10 bases of the junction left unmatched. Germline V lookup: CDR1 MNHEY, CDR2 SMNVEV (reference sequence). The CDR3 spans 15 residues. This CDR3 reads CASTQGSGSPYEQYF. DNA of the CDR3: TGTGCCAGCACCCAAGGGAGCGGGAGTCCCTACGAGCAGTACTTC.

This clone was seen a handful of times. V and J are TRBV15 and TRBJ2-7; weak D call: TRBD2 (5 bases). Germline-derived CDR1 and CDR2 are LNHNV and YYDKDF (reference sequence). The CDR3 loop spans 17 amino acids. V lost 1 base and J lost 2, with 18 bases in between. The CDR3 reads CATSRATREKDTYEQYF. The DNA of the CDR3 is TGTGCCACCAGCAGAGCTACGAGGGAGAAGGATACCTACGAGCAGTACTTC.

The chain couples TRBV7-2 to TRBJ2-5, with TRBD2 identical over 10 bases. The CDR3 extends over 15 amino acids. Germline-derived CDR1 and CDR2 are SGHTA and FQGNSA. J was trimmed by 4 bases and V by 4 bases; bases with no gene match: 6. The CDR3 spells CASSSRTSGRETQYF. CDR3 sequence (DNA): TGTGCCAGCAGCTCACGGACTAGCGGCCGAGAGACCCAGTACTTC. The full variable domain, with the rest looked up from reference TRBV7-2 and TRBJ2-5, is GAGVSQSPSNKVTEKGKDVELRCDPISGHTALYWYRQSLGQGLEFLIYFQGNSAPDKSGLPSDRFSAERTGGSVSTLTIQRTQQEDSAVYLCASSSRTSGRETQYFGPGTRLLVL.

V usage is TRBV19 and J usage is TRBJ2-2, with 7 bases lining up with TRBD2. The length of the CDR3 is 16 residues. Germline V gene lookup returns CDR1 LNHDA and CDR2 SQIVND (reference sequence). The ends lost 6 bases at V and 3 bases at J; junction bases unmatched: 10. The CDR3 DNA sequence: TGTGCCAGTAGGCCCTCCTCGCGGGAGCACACCGGGGAGCTGTTTTTT. The encoded protein is CASRPSSREHTGELFF.

V and J are TRBV5-4 and TRBJ1-1, with a weak D call TRBD1 (5 bases). This CDR3 has 13 amino acids. V lost 2 bases and J lost 1, with 6 bases in between. The germline gives CDR1 SGHNT, CDR2 YYREEE (reference sequence). The CDR3 nucleotides are TGTGCCAGCAGCTTAAGGGGGAACACTGAAGCTTTCTTT. Encoded protein: CASSLRGNTEAFF.

Comments on this clone: One junction end disagrees with the germline gene, perhaps due to a read error. The chain employs TRBV29-1 and TRBJ2-2, with D maybe TRBD2 (5 bases). CDR1 and CDR2 (germline): SQVTM, ANQGSEA. The CDR3 has 13 amino acids. The CDR3 loop reads CSVEDMNTGEPFF. The CDR3 coding sequence is TGCAGCGTTGAAGATATGAACACCGGGGAGCCGTTTTTT.

The V gene is TRBV29-1, the J gene TRBJ2-7; 7 bases are shared with TRBD2. This CDR3 has 11 residues. With 3 bases clipped from V and 6 bases from J, the junction kept 2 bases outside the gene matches. CDR1 is SQVTM, CDR2 ANQGSEA, per germline. The CDR3 spells CSVDSGGEQYF. CDR3 bases: TGCAGCGTTGACTCGGGAGGCGAGCAGTACTTC.

V usage is TRBV10-2 and J usage is TRBJ1-2; D is undetermined. Trimming cost V 6 bases and J 2 bases, with 16 bases left between them. Germline V lookup: CDR1 WSHSY, CDR2 SAAADI. The CDR3 runs 15 residues. Written as DNA, the CDR3 is TGCGCCAGCAGGCCCGACACTCGCTTAAACTATGGCTACACCTTC. As protein: CASRPDTRLNYGYTF.